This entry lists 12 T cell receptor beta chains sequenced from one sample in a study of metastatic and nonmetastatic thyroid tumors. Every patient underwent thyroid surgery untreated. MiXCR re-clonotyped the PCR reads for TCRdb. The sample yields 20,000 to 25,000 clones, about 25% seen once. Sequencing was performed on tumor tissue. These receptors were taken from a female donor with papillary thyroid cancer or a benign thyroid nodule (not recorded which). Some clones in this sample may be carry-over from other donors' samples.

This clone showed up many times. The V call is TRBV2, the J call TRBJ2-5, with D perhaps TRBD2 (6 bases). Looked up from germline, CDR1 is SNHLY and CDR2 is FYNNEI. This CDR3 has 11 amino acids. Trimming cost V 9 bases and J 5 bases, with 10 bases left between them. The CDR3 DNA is TGTGCCAGTGGGGGGAGGGAGACCCAGTACTTC. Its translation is CASGGRETQYF.

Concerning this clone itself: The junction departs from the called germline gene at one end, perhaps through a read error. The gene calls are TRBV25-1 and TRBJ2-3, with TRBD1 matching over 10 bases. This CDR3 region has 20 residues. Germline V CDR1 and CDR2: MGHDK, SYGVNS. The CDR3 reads CASSILPGTGVTVKTDTQYF. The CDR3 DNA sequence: TGTGCCAGCAGTATCCTACCCGGGACAGGGGTTACGGTCAAGACAGATACACAGTATTTT.

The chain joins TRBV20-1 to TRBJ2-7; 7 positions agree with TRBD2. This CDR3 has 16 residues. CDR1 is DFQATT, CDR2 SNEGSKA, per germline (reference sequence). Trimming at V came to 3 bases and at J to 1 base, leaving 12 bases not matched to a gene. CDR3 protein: CSARTSGAPTSYEQYF. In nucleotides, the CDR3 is TGCAGTGCTAGGACCAGCGGGGCTCCCACGTCCTACGAGCAGTACTTC.

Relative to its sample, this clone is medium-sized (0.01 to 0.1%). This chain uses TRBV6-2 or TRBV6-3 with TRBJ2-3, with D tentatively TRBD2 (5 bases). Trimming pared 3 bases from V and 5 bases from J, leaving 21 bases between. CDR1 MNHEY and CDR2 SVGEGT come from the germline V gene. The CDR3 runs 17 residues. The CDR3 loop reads CASSYGERLAVGDTQYF. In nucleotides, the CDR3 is TGTGCCAGCAGTTATGGGGAGCGACTCGCAGTCGGAGATACGCAGTATTTT.

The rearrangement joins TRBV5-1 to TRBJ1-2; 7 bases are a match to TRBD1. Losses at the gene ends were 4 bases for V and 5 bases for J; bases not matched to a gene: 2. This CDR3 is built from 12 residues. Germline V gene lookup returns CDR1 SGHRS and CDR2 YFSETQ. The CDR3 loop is CASSQGGYGYTF. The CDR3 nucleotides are TGCGCCAGCAGCCAGGGGGGGTATGGCTACACCTTC.

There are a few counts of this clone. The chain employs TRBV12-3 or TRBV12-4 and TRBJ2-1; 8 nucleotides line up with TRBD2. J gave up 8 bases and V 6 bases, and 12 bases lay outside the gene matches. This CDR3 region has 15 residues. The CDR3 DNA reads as TGTGCCAGCAGACCACGGGGACTAGAGGACCATGAGCAGTTCTTC. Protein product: CASRPRGLEDHEQFF.

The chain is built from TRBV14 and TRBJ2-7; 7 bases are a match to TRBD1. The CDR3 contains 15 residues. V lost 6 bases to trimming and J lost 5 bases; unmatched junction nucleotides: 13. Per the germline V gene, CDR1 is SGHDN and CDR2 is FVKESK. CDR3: CASSSDREWFDEQYF. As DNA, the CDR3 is TGTGCCAGCAGTTCCGACAGGGAGTGGTTTGACGAGCAGTACTTC. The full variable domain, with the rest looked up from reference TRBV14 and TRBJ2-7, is EAGVTQFPSHSVIEKGQTVTLRCDPISGHDNLYWYRRVMGKEIKFLLHFVKESKQDESGMPNNRFLAERTGGTYSTLKVQPAELEDSGVYFCASSSDREWFDEQYFGPGTRLTVT.

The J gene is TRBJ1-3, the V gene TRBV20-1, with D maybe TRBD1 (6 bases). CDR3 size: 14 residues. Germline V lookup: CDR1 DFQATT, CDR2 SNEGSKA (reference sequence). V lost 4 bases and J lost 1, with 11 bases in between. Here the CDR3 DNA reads TGCAGTGCTACACGGGACAATTCTGGAAACACCATATATTTT. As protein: CSATRDNSGNTIYF.

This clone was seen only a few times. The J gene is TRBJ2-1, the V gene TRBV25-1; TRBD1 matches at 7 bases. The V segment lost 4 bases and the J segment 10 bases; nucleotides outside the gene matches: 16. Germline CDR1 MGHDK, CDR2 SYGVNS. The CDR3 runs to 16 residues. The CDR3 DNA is TGTGCCAGCAGTGCGGGATATGGACAGGTAGTGTTCGAGCAGTTCTTC. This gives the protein CASSAGYGQVVFEQFF.

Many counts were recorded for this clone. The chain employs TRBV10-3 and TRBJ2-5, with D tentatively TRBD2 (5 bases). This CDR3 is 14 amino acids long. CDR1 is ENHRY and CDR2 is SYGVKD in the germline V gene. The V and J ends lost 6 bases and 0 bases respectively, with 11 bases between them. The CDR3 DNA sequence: TGTGCCATCAGCAACCTAGCAGACCAAGAGACCCAGTACTTC. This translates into CAISNLADQETQYF.

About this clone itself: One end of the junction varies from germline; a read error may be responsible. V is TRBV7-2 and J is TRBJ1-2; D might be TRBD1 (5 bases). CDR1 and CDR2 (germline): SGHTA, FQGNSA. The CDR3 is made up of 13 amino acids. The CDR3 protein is CASSSGPNYVYTF. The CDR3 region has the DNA TGTGCCAGCAGTTCGGGACCGAACTATGTCTACACCTTC.

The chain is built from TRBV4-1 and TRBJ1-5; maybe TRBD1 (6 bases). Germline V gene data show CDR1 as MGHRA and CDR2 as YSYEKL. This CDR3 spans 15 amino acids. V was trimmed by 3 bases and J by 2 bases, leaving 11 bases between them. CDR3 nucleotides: TGCGCCAGCAGCCAGATGGACAGCTGCAATCAGCCCCAGCATTTT. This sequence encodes CASSQMDSCNQPQHF.